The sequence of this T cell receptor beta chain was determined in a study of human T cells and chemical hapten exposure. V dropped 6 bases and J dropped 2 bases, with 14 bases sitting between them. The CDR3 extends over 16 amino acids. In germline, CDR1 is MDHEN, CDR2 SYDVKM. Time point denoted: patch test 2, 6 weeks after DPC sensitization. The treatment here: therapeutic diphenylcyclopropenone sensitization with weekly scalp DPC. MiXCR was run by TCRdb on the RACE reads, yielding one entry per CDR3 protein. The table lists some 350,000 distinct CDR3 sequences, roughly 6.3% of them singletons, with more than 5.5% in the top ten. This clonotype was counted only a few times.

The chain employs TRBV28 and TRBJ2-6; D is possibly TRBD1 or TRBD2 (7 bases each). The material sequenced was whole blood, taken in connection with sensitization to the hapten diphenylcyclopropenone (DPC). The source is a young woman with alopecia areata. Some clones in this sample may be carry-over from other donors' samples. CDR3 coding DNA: TGTGCCAGCAGCCCCTCAGGGGGGGCTGGGGCCAACGTCCTGACTTTC. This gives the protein CASSPSGGAGANVLTF.